The sequence of this TCR beta chain was determined in a study of cytotoxic CD8 clonotypes in ibrutinib-treated CLL. Concerning this clone itself: Its matching antigen is unknown.

The CDR3 sequence is 15 residues long. Germline CDR1 SGHRS, CDR2 YFSETQ. V lost 0 bases to trimming and J lost 2 bases, with 9 bases between them. Repertoires were generated with immunoSEQ multiplex PCR, while TCRdb's copy carries only in-frame clones and drops some. The table includes approximately 210,000 clones, around 70% detected once. Overall study results and limits: Contraction or stability on treatment characterized the public clonotypes, which were uncommon. Increased clonality at ibrutinib response gave way to a return toward baseline at progression. Sustained-remission patients were sampled at one set of times and progressing patients at different ones.

This specimen consisted of PBMCs, obtained after 24 months of ibrutinib treatment. The sequence was obtained from a human donor with chronic lymphocytic leukemia. The V gene is TRBV5-1, the J gene TRBJ1-5; no clear D gene. CDR3 residues: CASSLEGIGNQPQHF. CDR3 DNA: TGCGCCAGCAGCTTGGAAGGGATCGGCAATCAGCCCCAGCATTTT.